Following are 9 T cell receptor beta chains from one sample sequenced in a study of blood T cell repertoires in COVID-19. Assay: immunoSEQ multiplex PCR; the TCRdb copy retains only in-frame clones and omits some. The sample yields around 380,000 clones, approximately 87% seen once. The sequenced sample was PBMCs or T cells enriched from blood (not recorded which). Receptors were obtained from a man aged 25-45 years who had recovered from COVID-19.

The rearrangement links TRBV11-2 to TRBJ1-2; 7 bases align to TRBD1. CDR3 length: 15 residues. V lost 1 base, J lost 4 bases, and 6 bases stayed unmatched. CDR1 and CDR2 (germline): SGHAT, FQNNGV. CDR3 nucleotide sequence: TGTGCCAGCAGCTTAGTCGGGACAGCGGGCTATGGCTACACCTTC. Its translation: CASSLVGTAGYGYTF.

The V call is TRBV12-3 or TRBV12-4, the J call TRBJ1-1; tentative D call: TRBD1 (6 bases). With 6 bases removed from V and 7 bases from J, the gap between germline ends came to 12 bases. The CDR3 sequence is 12 residues long. The CDR3 protein is CASSPTGLEAFF. Written as DNA, the CDR3 is TGTGCCAGCAGCCCGACAGGCCTTGAAGCTTTCTTT.

Of note for this clone: Other DNA sequences in this sample translate to the same CDR3. The chain combines TRBV30 with TRBJ1-5; D gene uncertain. The CDR3 loop spans 13 amino acids. CDR1 is GTSNPN, CDR2 SVGIG, per germline (reference sequence). V was clipped by 3 bases and J by 3 bases, with 9 bases between them. This CDR3 reads CAWSSRDNQPQHF. CDR3 coding DNA: TGTGCCTGGAGCAGTCGGGACAATCAGCCCCAGCATTTT.

The V and J genes are TRBV6-1 and TRBJ2-3; D may be TRBD2 (6 bases). The CDR3 runs 17 residues. Germline lookup yields CDR1 MNHNS and CDR2 SASEGT. The ends were cut back, 4 bases at V and 0 bases at J, with 17 bases in the middle. CDR3 DNA sequence: TGTGCCAGCAGTGTACAAGGGACTTCCTATAGCACAGATACGCAGTATTTT. As protein: CASSVQGTSYSTDTQYF.

The rearrangement links TRBV6-7 to TRBJ2-7; TRBD1 is a possible D gene (5 bases). TRBV6-7 is given ORF status, its function remaining uncertain. Trimming cost V 4 bases and J 9 bases, with 19 bases left between them. The CDR3 is made up of 14 amino acids. CDR3 region: CASSFGCQGDGQYF. As DNA, the CDR3 is TGTGCCAGCAGTTTTGGTTGCCAGGGTGACGGGCAGTACTTC.

The chain recombines TRBV6-5 with TRBJ1-4, with D tentatively TRBD1 (5 bases). The V end lost 2 bases, the J end lost 2 bases, and 12 bases lay between the germline ends. Looked up from germline, CDR1 is MNHEY and CDR2 is SVGAGI. There are 16 residues in the CDR3. CDR3 nucleotide sequence: TGTGCCAGCAGTTACACCTTAAGGGGTACTAATGAAAAACTGTTTTTT. Amino acids: CASSYTLRGTNEKLFF.

This chain joins TRBV6-7 and TRBJ1-3, with D maybe TRBD1 (5 bases). TRBV6-7 carries the ORF label, with uncertain function. The CDR3 consists of 14 residues. V lost 1 base to trimming and J lost 3 bases, with 7 bases between them. CDR3 amino acids: CASSYWGDGNTIYF. CDR3 DNA sequence: TGTGCCAGCAGTTACTGGGGGGATGGAAACACCATATATTTT.

In its sample, this clone was seen once. The gene calls are TRBV10-3 and TRBJ2-1, with 9 bases fitting TRBD2. The CDR3 totals 14 residues. V lost 7 bases and J lost 5; bases outside the gene matches: 6. Germline values: CDR1 ENHRY, CDR2 SYGVKD. CDR3 sequence reads: CAIKPGTSNNEQFF. DNA of the CDR3: TGTGCCATCAAGCCCGGGACTAGCAACAATGAGCAGTTCTTC.

V and J are TRBV7-9 and TRBJ1-5; D gene ambiguous. CDR1 SEHNR and CDR2 FQNEAQ come from the germline V gene (reference sequence). The ends were cut back, 2 bases at V and 5 bases at J, with 7 bases in the middle. There are 13 residues in the CDR3. The CDR3: CASSLSADQPQHF. In DNA form, the CDR3 reads TGTGCCAGCAGCTTAAGTGCGGATCAGCCCCAGCATTTT.